This TCR beta chain was identified during a study of cytomegalovirus exposure and HLA in healthy donors. Germline CDR1 is SGHRS and CDR2 is YFSETQ. The CDR3 sequence is 15 residues long. V gave up 0 bases and J gave up 5 bases, with 11 bases separating them. Note on this clone: What it recognizes is unknown.

Both 60 Vbeta primers and 13 Jbeta primers went into the PCR. Generated by immunoSEQ multiplex PCR, the TCRdb table keeps only in-frame clones and is missing some. The sample carries 100,000 to 120,000 clones, 67% recorded once. The study's findings and limits: Later work found that TCR association rates differed between HLA loci; DRB1 had the most and HLA-C the fewest.

The chain links TRBV5-1 to TRBJ2-2; the D is unclear. The receptor was derived from a man aged 18 to 30 in good health and CMV-seropositive. Sequencing used PBMCs. The DNA for the CDR3 is TGCGCCAGCAGCTTGGAGGCTAGTGGGACCGGGGAGCTGTTTTTT. This translates into CASSLEASGTGELFF.